This TCR beta chain was captured in a study of blood T cell repertoires in COVID-19 (dated by TCRdb to the early 2020s). With regard to the full study: Samples from collaborators originated in the United States, Italy and Spain and spanned both the acute and convalescent phases of COVID-19. The material from the prospective study consisted of cDNA or gDNA derived from T cells, B-cell-depleted T cells, or PBMCs. Subjects who had been exposed to COVID-19, were actively infected with it, or had recovered from it provided the deeply sampled blood TCRbeta repertoires that made up the dataset. The repertoires were made available in a free public database intended to serve as a resource for research on the immune response to SARS-CoV-2. Samples came from the ongoing ImmuneRACE study (first 160 participants) plus 1,254 subjects from 6 global collaborators. Sample metadata almost always included a de-identified subject ID, COVID-19 status, age in years and sex. Where HLA class I and class II types were available, the types were taken from metadata supplied by the sample provider, not from assay-based typing.

TCRbeta CDR3 regions were amplified from genomic DNA by means of the immunoSEQ Assay, a bias-controlled multiplex PCR. For the original study's pipeline: The number of nucleated cells in each sample was estimated from the amplification of reference gene primers within the assay. To quantify the absolute abundance of each unique TCRbeta CDR3 rearrangement, sequence reads were collapsed and filtered. Productive Simpson clonality was computed per sample as the square root of Simpson's diversity index over productive rearrangements. The clones in this table, taken by TCRdb from immuneACCESS, are in-frame only. Not every clone is retained; where verified, under half of the shortfall comes from an unresolved V gene, and the cause of the rest is unknown. V, J and clone size derive from that table, while D and trimming were established from the DNA sequence. This sample comprises 140,000 to 150,000 clones, about 83% of them detected only once. In total, the top ten clones hold around 5.4% of the sample.

A word on this clone: It lacks a known antigen. The sample holds no much larger clone one base away, and base qualities are not on file.

Study-wide conclusions, independent of this receptor: How much clinical and demographic metadata was included differed by source and by participant, and the metadata was provided uncurated.

Participants in the prospective study were aged roughly 18 to 100 years, lived in 20 to 25 United States geographic areas, and enrolled through a virtual design. In the prospective study, cohorts were assigned on the basis of participant-reported clinical history obtained from a screening survey and a study questionnaire. Exposed participants were defined as having been in contact with someone with a PCR-confirmed or clinician-diagnosed COVID-19 case within 2 weeks of study entry. In the prospective study, mobile phlebotomists collected whole blood, serum and a nasopharyngeal or oropharyngeal swab from each participant. Participants in the prospective study had the option to provide additional blood draws and questionnaires over a roughly 2-month period. Prospective study blood samples were shipped either frozen or at room temperature before DNA extraction. From cysteine to phenylalanine, the CDR3 is 15 amino acids long. Kept here is only the CDR3 DNA, which spans 45 bases and is read in frame from base 1. Clipping removes 6 bases from V and 7 bases from J, with 16 as the unmatched junction base count. Via the germline V gene, CDR1 is SGHDT and CDR2 YYEEEE.

The sequenced material came from PBMCs or T cells enriched from blood (not recorded which). The chain was built from TRBV5-6 and TRBJ2-7; TRBD2 matches 7 bases in the middle. This TCR derives from a woman aged 45-60 years who had been exposed to COVID-19. The DNA sequence is given as TGTGCCAGCAATGAGCGGGGAGGCGCCCGGGAGGAGCAGTACTTC. It is translated as CASNERGGAREEQYF.